This is a list of T cell receptor beta chains from one sample in a study of naive and memory T cell subsets. One entry per CDR3 protein, called by TCRdb with MiXCR from the UMI-ligation and nested PCR reads. This repertoire shows roughly 14,000 distinct CDR3 sequences, approximately 4.7% found once; its top ten account for 6.5% to 9%. The specimen was skin, collected from a tuberculin skin test site. These receptors originate from an adult in good health. Each CDR3 is given with its conserved first and last residue. The order of the fields is D gene, V gene, clone size, CDR3 length, J gene, CDR3 protein, CDR3 DNA. A D gene is named only where the DNA matches it firmly. A clone size is listed for some rows: how often the clone was seen (once, few, many), or a class if it is expanded.

TRBD1	TRBV7-8	many	16	TRBJ2-7	CASSLASTGYTHEQYF	TGTGCCAGCAGCTTAGCCTCGACAGGGTATACGCACGAGCAGTACTTC
TRBD2	TRBV7-2	many	15	TRBJ2-7	CASSLEAGVSYEQYF	TGTGCCAGCAGCTTAGAGGCGGGGGTATCCTACGAGCAGTACTTC
-	TRBV2	-	13	TRBJ2-5	CASNSYVEETQYF	TGTGCCAGCAATTCATACGTCGAAGAGACCCAGTACTTC
-	TRBV29-1	medium-sized	13	TRBJ1-1	CSVDRAGGTEAFF	TGCAGCGTTGATAGGGCCGGGGGCACTGAAGCTTTCTTT
-	TRBV20-1	many	14	TRBJ2-3	CSARKQGLTDTQYF	TGCAGTGCTAGAAAGCAGGGGTTAACAGATACGCAGTATTTT
-	TRBV20-1	many	13	TRBJ2-7	CSAVTPGRGEQYF	TGCAGTGCTGTCACCCCCGGCAGGGGCGAGCAGTACTTC
-	TRBV11-3	many	15	TRBJ2-3	CASSQGRPSTDTQYF	TGTGCCAGCAGCCAGGGACGACCTAGCACAGATACGCAGTATTTT
-	TRBV6-1	-	15	TRBJ1-4	CASSEAQGAGGKLFF	TGTGCCAGCAGTGAAGCGCAAGGGGCCGGGGGAAAACTGTTTTTT
-	TRBV7-9	many	16	TRBJ2-3	CASSFGRRASTDTQYF	TGTGCCAGCAGCTTCGGACGGAGAGCTAGCACAGATACGCAGTATTTT
-	TRBV5-1	many	17	TRBJ1-5	CASSLASVFGGIQPQHF	TGCGCCAGCAGCTTGGCCTCCGTGTTCGGAGGGATTCAGCCCCAGCATTTT
-	TRBV6-5	many	14	TRBJ2-7	CASGGSHCTYEQYF	TGTGCCAGCGGGGGGTCCCACTGTACTTACGAGCAGTACTTC
-	TRBV5-1	many	12	TRBJ2-5	CASSAPGETQYF	TGCGCCAGCAGCGCCCCCGGGGAGACCCAGTACTTC
-	TRBV5-1	many	15	TRBJ1-4	CASSSTTAANRKLFF	TGCGCCAGCAGCTCGACTACGGCGGCGAATAGAAAACTGTTTTTT
TRBD2	TRBV29-1	many	13	TRBJ2-7	CSVEQRGKYEQYF	TGCAGCGTTGAACAGCGGGGGAAATACGAGCAGTACTTC
-	TRBV5-1	medium-sized	15	TRBJ2-3	CASSFGGAYTDTQYF	TGCGCCAGCAGCTTCGGCGGGGCCTACACAGATACGCAGTATTTT
-	TRBV29-1	medium-sized	15	TRBJ2-5	CSVEDPREATETQYF	TGCAGCGTTGAAGATCCGAGGGAGGCCACAGAGACCCAGTACTTC
-	TRBV2	many	14	TRBJ2-6	CASSAGQGANVLTF	TGTGCCAGCAGCGCAGGACAGGGGGCCAACGTCCTGACTTTC
-	TRBV2	many	13	TRBJ1-5	CASSDNSNQPQHF	TGTGCCAGCAGTGATAATAGCAATCAGCCCCAGCATTTT
-	TRBV18	many	15	TRBJ2-6	CASSPRAASSNVLTF	TGTGCCAGCTCACCCAGAGCAGCCTCCTCTAACGTCCTGACTTTC
TRBD2	TRBV4-2	many	19	TRBJ2-1	CASSRGVSSGGVRYNEQFF	TGTGCCAGCAGCCGAGGGGTGTCTAGCGGGGGGGTGAGATACAATGAGCAGTTCTTC
-	TRBV2	-	14	TRBJ1-2	CASSSGGSLDGYTF	TGTGCCAGCAGCTCCGGGGGAAGTTTGGATGGCTACACCTTC
-	TRBV4-2	-	16	TRBJ1-2	CASSQDPGSWNYGYTF	TGTGCCAGCAGCCAGGACCCAGGCTCGTGGAACTATGGCTACACCTTC
TRBD2	TRBV4-2	-	15	TRBJ2-3	CASSQGTSGGDTQYF	TGTGCCAGCAGCCAAGGGACTAGCGGGGGAGATACGCAGTATTTT
-	TRBV20-1	medium-sized	11	TRBJ2-7	CSAVGGYEQYF	TGCAGTGCCGTCGGCGGCTACGAGCAGTACTTC
-	TRBV4-3	many	16	TRBJ2-5	CASSQGIARRVETQYF	TGCGCCAGCAGCCAAGGAATCGCCCGGAGGGTTGAGACCCAGTACTTC
-	TRBV7-9	many	13	TRBJ2-7	CASSLEQGYEQYF	TGTGCCAGCAGCTTAGAACAGGGCTACGAGCAGTACTTC
-	TRBV6-5	many	14	TRBJ1-1	CASTPTGRNTEAFF	TGTGCCAGCACCCCAACAGGGCGGAACACTGAAGCTTTCTTT
-	TRBV20-1	few	16	TRBJ2-7	CSARGVGRLSSYEQYF	TGCAGTGCTAGAGGAGTAGGCAGATTAAGCTCCTACGAGCAGTACTTC
TRBD1	TRBV20-1	medium-sized	18	TRBJ2-7	CSARDATGRPLKSYEQYF	TGCAGTGCTAGAGATGCGACAGGGCGGCCTCTAAAATCCTACGAGCAGTACTTC
TRBD1	TRBV29-1	medium-sized	13	TRBJ2-3	CSVPGQGTDTQYF	TGCAGCGTCCCTGGACAGGGGACAGATACGCAGTATTTT
-	TRBV7-6	-	15	TRBJ2-1	CASSLYGGPGEEQFF	TGTGCCAGCAGCTTGTATGGGGGGCCGGGTGAGGAGCAGTTCTTC
-	TRBV28	-	17	TRBJ2-3	CASSFGMTRNGVNTQYF	TGTGCCAGCAGCTTTGGTATGACCCGAAATGGGGTGAATACGCAGTATTTT
-	TRBV3-1	many	14	TRBJ1-1	CASSLPERGGEAFF	TGTGCCAGCAGCCTCCCCGAAAGGGGTGGTGAAGCTTTCTTT
-	TRBV6-2/TRBV6-3	medium-sized	15	TRBJ2-7	CASSYLPLGLAEQYF	TGTGCCAGCAGTTACCTTCCTTTAGGCCTCGCCGAGCAGTACTTC
-	TRBV28	many	13	TRBJ1-5	CASSLIGNQPQHF	TGTGCCAGCAGTTTAATCGGGAATCAGCCCCAGCATTTT
-	TRBV15	-	14	TRBJ1-2	CATALAQGSYGYTF	TGTGCCACCGCCCTTGCTCAGGGTAGCTATGGCTACACCTTC
-	TRBV29-1	many	13	TRBJ1-5	CSVEEYSNQPQHF	TGCAGCGTTGAAGAGTATAGCAATCAGCCCCAGCATTTT
-	TRBV7-7	medium-sized	13	TRBJ1-1	CASSLDMNTEAFF	TGTGCTAGCAGTCTTGATATGAACACTGAAGCTTTCTTT
-	TRBV19	few	16	TRBJ2-2	CASRGERTALTGELFF	TGTGCCAGTAGGGGGGAGCGGACAGCACTTACCGGGGAGCTGTTTTTT
-	TRBV29-1	many	14	TRBJ2-7	CSVVSGHSSYEQYF	TGCAGCGTTGTGTCAGGCCATAGCTCCTACGAGCAGTACTTC
-	TRBV2	many	12	TRBJ1-5	CASRAFSQPQHF	TGTGCCAGCAGGGCCTTTAGTCAGCCCCAGCATTTT
-	TRBV27	many	15	TRBJ1-2	CASSSSGRANYGYTF	TGTGCCAGCAGTTCCTCAGGGCGGGCGAACTATGGCTACACCTTC
-	TRBV20-1	many	15	TRBJ1-5	CSARSGFRAEEPQHF	TGCAGTGCTAGATCAGGCTTCAGGGCTGAGGAGCCCCAGCATTTT
-	TRBV10-3	many	12	TRBJ2-7	CAISGPEYEQYF	TGTGCCATCAGTGGGCCAGAGTACGAGCAGTACTTC
TRBD1	TRBV5-5	many	13	TRBJ2-7	CASSLQGIDEQYF	TGTGCCAGCAGCCTACAGGGGATCGACGAGCAGTACTTC
-	TRBV7-8	many	14	TRBJ2-6	CASSFASGANVLTF	TGTGCCAGCAGCTTCGCCTCTGGGGCCAACGTCCTGACTTTC
-	TRBV10-3	many	14	TRBJ2-3	CAISESQVTDTQYF	TGTGCCATCAGTGAGTCCCAGGTCACAGATACGCAGTATTTT
-	TRBV12-3/TRBV12-4	few	18	TRBJ1-4	CASRSNLYTGSEGEKLFF	TGTGCCAGCAGATCAAACCTTTATACAGGGTCGGAGGGTGAAAAACTGTTTTTT
-	TRBV4-1	medium-sized	12	TRBJ2-1	CASSLYGNEQFF	TGCGCCAGCAGCCTCTACGGGAATGAGCAGTTCTTC
-	TRBV7-9	few	14	TRBJ1-5	CASSPHGADQPQHF	TGTGCCAGCAGCCCCCATGGGGCAGATCAGCCCCAGCATTTT
TRBD2	TRBV5-4	-	16	TRBJ2-7	CASSFQGLAGPYEQYF	TGTGCCAGCAGCTTTCAGGGACTAGCGGGGCCCTACGAGCAGTACTTC
TRBD2	TRBV29-1	many	13	TRBJ2-1	CSTRLAGVGEQFF	TGCAGCACCCGACTAGCGGGGGTCGGGGAGCAGTTCTTC
TRBD1	TRBV7-3	many	17	TRBJ1-1	CASSSKNRGFGGTEAFF	TGTGCCAGCAGCTCGAAAAACAGGGGGTTCGGGGGCACTGAAGCTTTCTTT